There are many counts of the clone carrying this T cell receptor beta chain. Antigen specificity is unknown. The authors ran a second PCR of roughly 6 to 12 cycles using a sample-barcoded 5' primer and a J-beta primer mix. Each TCR beta cDNA got a 12-nucleotide random molecular identifier. At least 3 million CDR3-containing paired-end reads were obtained per sample. TCRdb itself ran the 5' RACE reads through MiXCR, one entry per CDR3 protein. The sample records around 2 million distinct CDR3 sequences, around 42% being singletons. The data belong to a study of blood T cells in healthy people across ages. Overall study results and limits: More naive CD4+ cells and higher diversity were found in long-lived than in aged donors. Diversity of TCR beta correlated strongly with naive T cell percentage.

V was pared by 2 bases and J by 4 bases, with 8 bases between. The germline V gene has CDR1 MNHNY and CDR2 SVGAGI (reference sequence). The CDR3 consists of 13 residues. The sequencing input was blood. This chain uses TRBV6-6 with TRBJ1-2, with unresolved D. This receptor was obtained from a human donor in good health. The CDR3 coding sequence is TGTGCCAGCAGTTACGAGCGCCGCTATGGCTACACCTTC. Its protein product is CASSYERRYGYTF.